This T cell receptor beta chain was sequenced for a study of blood T cell repertoires in COVID-19 (dated by TCRdb to 2018 to 2021). A note on the overall study: Collaborator samples came from the United States, Italy and Spain and covered acute and convalescent phases of COVID-19. The prospective study material was composed of cDNA or gDNA derived from T cells, B-cell-depleted T cells, or PBMCs. Subjects who had been exposed to COVID-19, were actively infected with it, or had recovered from it provided the deeply sampled blood TCRbeta repertoires that made up the dataset. The repertoires were released in a freely available public database meant as a resource for research on the immune response to SARS-CoV-2. Samples came from the ongoing ImmuneRACE study (first 160 participants) plus 1,254 subjects from 6 global collaborators. A de-identified subject ID, COVID-19 status, age in years and sex were almost always included in the sample metadata. Where HLA class I and class II types were available, the types were taken from metadata supplied by the sample provider, not from assay-based typing. What the study reported, not specific to this receptor: Clinical and demographic metadata were provided uncurated, with the amount varying by source and participant.

TCRbeta CDR3 regions were amplified from genomic DNA using the immunoSEQ Assay, a bias-controlled multiplex PCR. The original methods were these. Within the assay, amplification of reference gene primers was used to estimate how many nucleated cells each sample contained. To quantify the absolute abundance of each unique TCRbeta CDR3 rearrangement, sequence reads were collapsed and filtered. For each sample, productive Simpson clonality was calculated as the square root of Simpson's diversity index over productive rearrangements. TCRdb took this table from immuneACCESS and kept in-frame rearrangements with V and J called. Such tables lack part of the clones; where checked against another copy, unresolved V genes explain under half of the gap, and the rest is unexplained. The V and J calls and clone size are taken from that table; D and trimming were inferred from the DNA. For this sample the table gives about 100,000 clones, of which approximately 84% were detected only once. The top ten hold around 7.2% of the sample.

Regarding this clone: The target of this receptor is not known. No per-base quality is available; no much larger clone lies one base away.

Germline trimming: 7 bases from V, 6 bases from J; junction bases outside gene matches: 4. The CDR3, from cysteine to phenylalanine, totals 11 residues. Left in the record is the CDR3 DNA by itself, 33 bases read in frame from the first base. The germline V gene sets CDR1 to SQVTM and CDR2 to ANQGSEA. Collaborating institutions collected whole blood in K2EDTA tubes following their own protocols. For TCRbeta analysis, collaborator samples were shipped as frozen whole blood, as isolated PBMCs, or as DNA extracted from either sample type. The V and J genes are TRBV29-1 and TRBJ1-2, and 8 junction bases match TRBD1. The material sequenced was peripheral blood. The sequence derives from a young man in a cohort sampled during active COVID-19. CDR3 loop: CSAKQGDGYTF. The DNA is TGCAGCGCTAAACAGGGGGATGGCTACACCTTC.